The subject of this entry is one TCR beta chain. Profiled with immunoSEQ multiplex PCR; TCRdb holds only in-frame clones, not every one. The sample contains fewer than 300,000 clones, roughly 92% of which appear only once. Seattle enrolled patients during active infection and tracked them longitudinally. These data come from a study of blood T cell repertoires in COVID-19. Study-level background: There were acute and convalescent COVID-19 samples, and they came from the United States, Italy and Spain. Nucleic acid was either cDNA or gDNA, and it came from T cells, B-cell-depleted T cells, or PBMCs.

This CDR3 spans 17 amino acids. V was trimmed by 0 bases and J by 3 bases, leaving 14 bases between them. CDR1 is LGHNA and CDR2 is YNFKEQ in the germline V gene. Sequences were obtained from peripheral blood. The V gene is TRBV4-2, the J gene TRBJ2-2, with a possible D match to TRBD1 (5 bases). This TCR came from a woman in her thirties with COVID-19, enrolled during active disease. DNA for the CDR3: TGTGCCAGCAGCCAAGATCAGTCAGGGTGGGACACCGGGGAGCTGTTTTTT. This codes for CASSQDQSGWDTGELFF.